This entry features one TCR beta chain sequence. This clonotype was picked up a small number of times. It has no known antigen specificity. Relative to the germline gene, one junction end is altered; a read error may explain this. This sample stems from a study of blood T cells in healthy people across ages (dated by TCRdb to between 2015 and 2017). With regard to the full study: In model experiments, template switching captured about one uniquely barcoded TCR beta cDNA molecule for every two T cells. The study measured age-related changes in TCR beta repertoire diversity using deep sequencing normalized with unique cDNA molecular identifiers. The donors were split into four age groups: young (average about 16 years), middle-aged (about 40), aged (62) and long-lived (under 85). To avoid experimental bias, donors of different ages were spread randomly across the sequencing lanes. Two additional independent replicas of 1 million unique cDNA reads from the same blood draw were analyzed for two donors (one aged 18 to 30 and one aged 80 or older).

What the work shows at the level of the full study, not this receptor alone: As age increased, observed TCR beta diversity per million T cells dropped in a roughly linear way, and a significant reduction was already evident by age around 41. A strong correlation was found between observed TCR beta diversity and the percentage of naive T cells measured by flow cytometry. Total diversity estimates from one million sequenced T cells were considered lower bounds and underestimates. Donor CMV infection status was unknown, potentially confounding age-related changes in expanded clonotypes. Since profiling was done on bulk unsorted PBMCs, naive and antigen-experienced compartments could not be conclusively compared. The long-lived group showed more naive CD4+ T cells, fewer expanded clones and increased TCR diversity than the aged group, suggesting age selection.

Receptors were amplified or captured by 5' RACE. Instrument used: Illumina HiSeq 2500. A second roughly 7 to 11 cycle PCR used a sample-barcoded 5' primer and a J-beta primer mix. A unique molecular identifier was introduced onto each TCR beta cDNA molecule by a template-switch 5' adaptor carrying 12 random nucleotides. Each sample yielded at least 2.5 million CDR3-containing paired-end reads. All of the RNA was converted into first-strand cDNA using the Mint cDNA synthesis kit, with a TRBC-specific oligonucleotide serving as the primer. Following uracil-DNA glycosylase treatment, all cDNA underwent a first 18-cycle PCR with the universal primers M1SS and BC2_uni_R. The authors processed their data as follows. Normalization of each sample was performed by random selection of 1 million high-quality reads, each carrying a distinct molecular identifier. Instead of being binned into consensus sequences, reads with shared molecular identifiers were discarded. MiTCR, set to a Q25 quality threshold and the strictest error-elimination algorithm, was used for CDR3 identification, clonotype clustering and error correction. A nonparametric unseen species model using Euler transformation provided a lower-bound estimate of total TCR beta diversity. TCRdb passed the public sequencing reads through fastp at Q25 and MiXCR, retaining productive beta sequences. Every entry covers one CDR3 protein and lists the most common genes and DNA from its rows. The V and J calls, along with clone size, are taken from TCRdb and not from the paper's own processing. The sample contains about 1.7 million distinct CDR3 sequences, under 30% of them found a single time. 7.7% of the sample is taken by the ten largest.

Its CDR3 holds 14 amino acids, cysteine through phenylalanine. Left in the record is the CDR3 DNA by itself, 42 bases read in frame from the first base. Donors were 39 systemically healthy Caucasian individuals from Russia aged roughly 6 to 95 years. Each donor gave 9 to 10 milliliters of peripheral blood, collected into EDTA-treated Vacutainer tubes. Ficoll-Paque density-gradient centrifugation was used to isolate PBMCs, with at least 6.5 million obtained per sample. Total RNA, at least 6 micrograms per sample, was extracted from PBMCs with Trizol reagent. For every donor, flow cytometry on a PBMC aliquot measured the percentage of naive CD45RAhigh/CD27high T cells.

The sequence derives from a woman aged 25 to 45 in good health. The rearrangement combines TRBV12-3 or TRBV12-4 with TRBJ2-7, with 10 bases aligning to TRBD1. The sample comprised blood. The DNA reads TGTGCCAGCAGGTTAGGGGACAGGGGCTACGAGCAGTACTTC. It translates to CASRLGDRGYEQYF.